These 17 T cell receptor beta chains came from one sample sequenced in a study of T-cell reconstitution after alpha-beta-depleted transplantation in children. Library preparation (for TCRbeta) was performed with unique molecular identifiers. TCRdb analysed the PCR reads with MiXCR anew, one entry per CDR3 protein. The sample shows more than 400,000 distinct CDR3 sequences, approximately 41% of them seen only once. Sequencing used PBMCs, obtained before TCRalphabeta/CD19-depleted stem cell transplant. The receptor source for this set is a girl aged 2 to 10 with aplastic anemia, due to receive a stem cell transplant.

This clonotype was counted a few times. The chain employs TRBV20-1 and TRBJ2-1; D remains unclear. V was clipped by 6 bases and J by 8 bases, with 11 bases between them. The CDR3 runs 11 residues. Per the germline V gene, CDR1 is DFQATT and CDR2 is SNEGSKA (reference sequence). CDR3 DNA sequence: TGCAGTGCCAGATCGGGCCATGAGCAGTTCTTC. The encoded protein is CSARSGHEQFF.

The genes are TRBV20-1 and TRBJ2-4; D is unresolved. The germline V gene has CDR1 DFQATT and CDR2 SNEGSKA (reference sequence). The ends were cut back, 0 bases at V and 0 bases at J, with 6 bases in the middle. The CDR3 has 14 amino acids. The CDR3 loop reads CSARDETAKNIQYF. The DNA of the CDR3 is TGCAGTGCTAGAGATGAAACAGCCAAAAACATTCAGTACTTC.

This chain links TRBV29-1 with TRBJ2-3; 9 nucleotides align to TRBD2. CDR1 is SQVTM and CDR2 is ANQGSEA in the germline V gene. CDR3 size: 15 residues. V lost 2 bases to trimming and J lost 1 base; unmatched junction nucleotides: 4. CDR3 amino acids: CSVEPSGDGTDTQYF. The CDR3 DNA is TGCAGCGTTGAACCTAGCGGGGACGGCACAGATACGCAGTATTTT.

The chain is built from TRBV7-8 and TRBJ2-5, with TRBD2 matching 7 bases. The germline gives CDR1 SGHVS, CDR2 FQNEAQ. The CDR3 has 12 residues. DNA of the CDR3: TGTGCTATTTATGGGGGGGATGGGACCCAGTACTTC. The encoded protein is CAIYGGDGTQYF.

The rearrangement links TRBV7-6 to TRBJ2-2; 9 nucleotides agree with TRBD1. With 6 bases clipped from V and 5 bases from J, the junction kept 7 bases outside the gene matches. The germline V gene has CDR1 SGHVS and CDR2 FNYEAQ. This CDR3 region has 15 residues. CDR3 nucleotides: TGTGCCAGCAGTTCCGGGACAGGGTCTACCGGGGAGCTGTTTTTT. Protein sequence: CASSSGTGSTGELFF.

This clonotype was found a few times. V and J are TRBV3-1 and TRBJ2-1; 9 bases fit TRBD2. The CDR3 spans 15 residues. The V gene's germline CDR1 is LGHDT and CDR2 YNNKEL (reference sequence). V lost 3 bases to trimming and J lost 6 bases; unmatched junction nucleotides: 6. CDR3 residues: CASSHSGRYLNEQFF. As DNA, the CDR3 is TGTGCCAGCAGCCACAGCGGGAGGTACCTCAATGAGCAGTTCTTC.

This clonotype was seen many times. This rearrangement joins TRBV5-1 to TRBJ2-1; D may be TRBD2 (5 bases). The V end was cut by 1 base, the J end by 5 bases, with 10 bases between. This CDR3 contains 14 residues. Germline loops: CDR1 SGHRS, CDR2 YFSETQ. CDR3 sequence reads: CASSLIAGDNEQFF. The CDR3, as DNA: TGCGCCAGCAGCTTGATTGCCGGGGACAATGAGCAGTTCTTC.

This clonotype was observed at least ten times. J is TRBJ2-1 and V is TRBV5-1; 8 positions match TRBD2. The V gene's germline CDR1 is SGHRS and CDR2 YFSETQ. V lost 2 bases, J lost 6 bases, and 7 bases stayed unmatched. The CDR3 sequence is 15 residues long. CDR3 residues: CASSLTLAGRNEQFF. The DNA of the CDR3 is TGCGCCAGCAGCTTAACCTTAGCGGGACGCAATGAGCAGTTCTTC.

The chain recombines TRBV10-3 with TRBJ2-7; the D gene could be TRBD1 or TRBD2 (6 bases each). With 1 base removed from V and 2 bases from J, the gap between germline ends came to 12 bases. The CDR3 length is 15 residues. The germline V gene has CDR1 ENHRY and CDR2 SYGVKD. CDR3 coding DNA: TGTGCCATCAGTGAGTGGGGGGCGACCGCCTACGAGCAGTACTTC. It specifies CAISEWGATAYEQYF.

The chain joins TRBV20-1 to TRBJ1-6; D is perhaps TRBD1 (5 bases). This CDR3 has 14 residues. V lost 5 bases to trimming and J lost 9 bases, with 17 bases between them. Germline V lookup: CDR1 DFQATT, CDR2 SNEGSKA (reference sequence). The CDR3 sequence: CSAHLARAGSPLHF. CDR3 bases: TGCAGTGCTCACCTCGCCAGGGCGGGTTCACCCCTCCACTTT.

This clonotype occurred many times. The genes are TRBV27 and TRBJ2-3; D gene uncertain. Germline-derived CDR1 and CDR2 are MNHEY and SMNVEV (reference sequence). The CDR3 covers 13 residues. Between the trimmed V and J ends, which lost 5 bases and 4 bases, there was a span of 10 bases. CDR3 protein: CASSANLADTQYF. The CDR3 DNA is TGTGCCAGCAGTGCCAACCTAGCAGATACGCAGTATTTT.

This clonotype was observed a few times. The chain recombines TRBV27 with TRBJ1-2; 10 bases are a match to TRBD1. The germline gives CDR1 MNHEY, CDR2 SMNVEV (reference sequence). V dropped 0 bases and J dropped 2; count of bases not matched to a gene: 0. The CDR3 loop spans 15 amino acids. In DNA form, the CDR3 reads TGTGCCAGCAGTTTATCGACAGGGGGCAACTATGGCTACACCTTC. Its protein product is CASSLSTGGNYGYTF.

This clonotype was counted at least ten times. The chain couples TRBV5-1 to TRBJ2-7; either TRBD1 or TRBD2 may supply D (5 bases each). Looked up from germline, CDR1 is SGHRS and CDR2 is YFSETQ. This CDR3 is 14 amino acids long. V lost 4 bases to trimming and J lost 0 bases, with 11 bases between them. CDR3 region: CASSREGSSYEQYF. In DNA, the CDR3 is TGCGCCAGCAGCCGAGAGGGGAGCTCCTACGAGCAGTACTTC.

V is TRBV20-1 and J is TRBJ2-5, with D maybe TRBD1 (6 bases). The CDR3 has 13 amino acids. V was clipped by 6 bases and J by 2 bases, with 13 bases between them. The germline gives CDR1 DFQATT, CDR2 SNEGSKA (reference sequence). The CDR3 bases are TGCAGTGCCAGCTACAGGGATCAAGAGACCCAGTACTTC. Protein: CSASYRDQETQYF.

This clonotype came up a few times. The chain carries TRBV29-1 and TRBJ1-2; the match to TRBD1 covers 11 bases. J was trimmed by 6 bases and V by 4 bases; bases with no gene match: 1. The CDR3 runs 12 residues. The germline CDR1 and CDR2 sequences are SQVTM and ANQGSEA. CDR3 amino acids: CSVGGQGDGYTF. DNA for the CDR3: TGCAGCGTTGGGGGACAGGGGGATGGCTACACCTTC. Full variable domain (rest looked up from reference TRBV29-1 and TRBJ1-2): SAVISQKPSRDICQRGTSLTIQCQVDSQVTMMFWYRQQPGQSLTLIATANQGSEATYESGFVIDKFPISRPNLTFSTLTVSNMSPEDSSIYLCSVGGQGDGYTFGSGTRLTVV.

This clonotype was counted at least ten times. The chain is built from TRBV20-1 and TRBJ2-7; 8 bases map to TRBD2. In germline, CDR1 is DFQATT, CDR2 SNEGSKA (reference sequence). Trimming removed 4 bases from V and 0 bases from J; junction bases left unmatched: 11. The CDR3 is 16 amino acids. The CDR3 protein is CSATDPGLVLSYEQYF. The CDR3, as DNA: TGCAGTGCTACAGACCCGGGACTAGTTCTCTCCTACGAGCAGTACTTC.

J is TRBJ1-6 and V is TRBV11-2, with 8 nucleotides matching TRBD1. Germline V lookup: CDR1 SGHAT, CDR2 FQNNGV. The CDR3 extends over 15 amino acids. The junction had 10 bases not matched to a gene; V was cut back by 8 bases and J by 7 bases. This CDR3 reads CASGSQGARNSPLHF. In DNA form, the CDR3 reads TGTGCCAGCGGCTCCCAGGGGGCGCGGAATTCACCCCTCCACTTT.